The 9 T cell receptor beta chains given below trace back to one sample, sequenced in a study of CD8 T cells in Susac syndrome (dated by TCRdb to about 2019). Libraries were built with the immunoSEQ multiplex PCR assay. RNA was extracted with the RNeasy kit and about 0.5 to 1 ug was reverse transcribed using random hexamers. Through fastp at Q25 and MiXCR, TCRdb rebuilt clones from the public reads, retaining in-frame beta chains. When rows share a CDR3 protein, they turn into one entry using the most common DNA and genes. The table for this sample lists approximately 160,000 distinct CDR3 sequences; around 95% of them were counted only once. The ten largest account for approximately 0.12% of the sample. The sequenced sample was CD4+ T cells from PBMCs. The origin of the receptors is a human donor with Susac syndrome.

The CDR3 loop is CSVERGLGSEQFF. The CDR3 DNA reads TGCAGCGTCGAGCGAGGTCTTGGGAGTGAGCAGTTCTTC. V is TRBV29-1 and J is TRBJ2-1; maybe TRBD2 (5 bases). Germline CDR1 reads SQVTM; CDR2 reads ANQGSEA. V lost 6 bases and J lost 9, with 18 bases in between. This CDR3 comprises 13 residues.

The V call is TRBV30, the J call TRBJ1-1; D perhaps matches TRBD1 (6 bases). Germline CDR1 and CDR2: GTSNPN and SVGIG (reference sequence). Trimming removed 5 bases from V and 1 base from J, with 11 bases in between. The CDR3 has 13 residues. Here the CDR3 reads CAWLGQRNTEAFF. Here the CDR3 DNA reads TGTGCCTGGCTAGGACAGAGGAACACTGAAGCTTTCTTT.

The V and J genes are TRBV23-1 and TRBJ2-6, with 7 nucleotides matching TRBD1. TRBV23-1 is placed among ORFs of uncertain function. The CDR3 covers 17 residues. Trimming at V came to 6 bases and at J to 1 base, leaving 9 bases not matched to a gene. The CDR3 nucleotides read TGCGCCAGCAGCCCAGAGGCCAGGGGGTCTGGGGCCAACGTCCTGACTTTC. Translated, it gives CASSPEARGSGANVLTF.

This chain joins TRBV5-8 and TRBJ2-5; D unclear. CDR3 length: 14 residues. Trimming removed 4 bases at V and 0 bases at J, with 10 bases between. Germline CDR1 is SGHTS and CDR2 is YDEGEE. The CDR3 DNA reads as TGTGCCAGCAGCGTCGGACGGCACCAAGAGACCCAGTACTTC. Protein: CASSVGRHQETQYF.

The chain has TRBV4-3 and TRBJ1-2; 8 bases match TRBD1. CDR1 is LGHNA and CDR2 is YSLEER in the germline V gene. The CDR3 has 13 amino acids. V was pared by 3 bases and J by 8 bases, with 5 bases of the junction left unmatched. The CDR3 here is CASSHSGQGGYTF. CDR3 in DNA: TGCGCCAGCAGCCACTCCGGACAGGGAGGCTACACCTTC.

This clonotype was recorded only once. The chain couples TRBV7-9 to TRBJ2-4; D ambiguous. The germline V and J ends were trimmed by 5 bases and 8 bases, with 10 bases remaining between them. Germline CDR1 reads SEHNR; CDR2 reads FQNEAQ (reference sequence). This CDR3 spans 12 amino acids. CDR3 sequence (DNA): TGTGCCAGCAGCCAAGAAGGGTACATTCAGTACTTC. Its translation is CASSQEGYIQYF.

This chain connects TRBV12-3 or TRBV12-4 to TRBJ2-3; a weak D match, TRBD2 (6 bases). The length of the CDR3 is 15 residues. The V gene lost 7 bases and the J gene lost 2 bases, with 16 bases spanning the gap. The CDR3 DNA is TGTGCCAGCACCCCCCGGGGGAGCTCCACAGATACGCAGTATTTT. It specifies CASTPRGSSTDTQYF.

The V gene is TRBV12-3 or TRBV12-4, the J gene TRBJ2-2; D remains unclear. Trimming took 6 bases from V and 5 from J, leaving 4 bases between them. CDR3 length: 11 residues. In DNA form, the CDR3 reads TGTGCCAGCAGAAGAACCGGGGAGCTGTTTTTT. Its protein is CASRRTGELFF.

CDR3 protein: CSVGGRSTDTQYF. The CDR3 DNA follows: TGCAGCGTGGGCGGCAGGAGCACAGATACGCAGTATTTT. This chain uses TRBV29-1 with TRBJ2-3; D gene uncertain. The CDR3 is 13 residues long. The V gene's germline CDR1 is SQVTM and CDR2 ANQGSEA. V was cut by 6 bases and J by 0 bases, with 10 bases left in between.